These T cell receptor beta chains were read from a single sample in a study of T cell repertoires in cytomegalovirus infection. Using its own MiXCR run on the reads, TCRdb lists one record per CDR3 protein. The profile shows approximately 600,000 distinct CDR3 sequences, just under 40% of them singletons. These receptors lack a known antigen. The sequencing here drew on cultured PBMCs, taken from culture after CMV antigen stimulation. These TCRs come from a human donor in good health (CMV status not recorded). Some clones in this sample may be carry-over from other donors' samples. Both conserved end residues are part of each CDR3. The order of the fields is CDR3 protein, CDR3 DNA, clone size, J gene, D gene, V gene. D genes are given only for firm matches. Size values are once, few and many counts, or a class for expanded clones, and some rows have none.

CASTRRGEPYNEQFF | TGTGCCAGCACCAGACGCGGGGAGCCCTACAATGAGCAGTTCTTC | - | TRBJ2-1 | - | TRBV6-8
CASSFDFSTDTQYF | TGTGCCAGCAGCTTTGATTTCAGCACAGATACGCAGTATTTT | - | TRBJ2-3 | - | TRBV7-2
CASSATGARGYTF | TGTGCCAGCAGTGCTACAGGGGCGAGAGGCTACACCTTC | - | TRBJ1-2 | TRBD1 | TRBV6-4
CASSYLFRDTQYF | TGTGCCAGCAGTTACCTCTTTCGAGATACGCAGTATTTT | few | TRBJ2-3 | - | TRBV6-5
CASSWLLAGGRDTQYF | TGTGCCAGCAGCTGGCTCCTAGCGGGAGGAAGGGATACGCAGTATTTT | many | TRBJ2-3 | TRBD2 | TRBV7-2
CASSQDRATSYEQYF | TGTGCCAGCAGCCAGGACCGGGCCACCTCCTACGAGCAGTACTTC | - | TRBJ2-7 | - | TRBV14
CASSLVREGTEAFF | TGTGCCAGCAGTTTAGTCAGGGAAGGTACTGAAGCTTTCTTT | - | TRBJ1-1 | - | TRBV27
CASSKDSTSYEQYF | TGTGCCAGTAGTAAAGACAGTACCTCCTACGAGCAGTACTTC | - | TRBJ2-7 | - | TRBV19
CASTASRSASSAISSETQYF | TGTGCCAGCACAGCTTCGCGAAGTGCTTCTAGCGCCATTTCTTCGGAGACCCAGTACTTC | - | TRBJ2-5 | - | TRBV7-2
CASSLVFSNQPQHF | TGTGCCAGCAGCTTAGTTTTTAGCAATCAGCCCCAGCATTTT | many | TRBJ1-5 | - | TRBV7-2
CASSPTGDWNQPQHF | TGTGCCAGTAGCCCGACAGGGGATTGGAATCAGCCCCAGCATTTT | - | TRBJ1-5 | TRBD1 | TRBV19
CASSYSNQGYDEQYF | TGTGCCAGCAGTTACTCGAACCAGGGGTACGACGAGCAGTACTTC | - | TRBJ2-7 | - | TRBV6-5
CASSSTVYGELFF | TGTGCCAGCAGCTCCACCGTATACGGGGAGCTGTTTTTT | - | TRBJ2-2 | - | TRBV11-2
CASSLSGTIYNEQFF | TGTGCCAGCAGTTTAAGTGGGACCATATACAATGAGCAGTTCTTC | - | TRBJ2-1 | - | TRBV12-3/TRBV12-4
CASSPLESPWGSTDTQYF | TGTGCCAGCAGCCCCCTAGAGTCCCCCTGGGGGAGCACAGATACGCAGTATTTT | - | TRBJ2-3 | - | TRBV11-2
CASSLARGRGSYEQYF | TGTGCCAGCAGCTTAGCAAGGGGGAGGGGTTCCTACGAGCAGTACTTC | few | TRBJ2-7 | - | TRBV7-8
CASSSRGLGFYEQYF | TGTGCCAGCAGCTCGCGGGGACTAGGGTTCTACGAGCAGTACTTC | - | TRBJ2-7 | TRBD2 | TRBV7-2
CASSVLSGDTQYF | TGTGCCAGCAGTGTTTTGTCGGGGGATACGCAGTATTTT | - | TRBJ2-3 | - | TRBV27
CASRSTGGFYEQYF | TGTGCCAGCAGATCGACCGGGGGATTCTACGAGCAGTACTTC | - | TRBJ2-7 | - | TRBV27
CASNPLAGVTDTQYF | TGTGCCAGCAACCCTCTAGCGGGGGTCACGGATACGCAGTATTTT | - | TRBJ2-3 | TRBD2 | TRBV6-2/TRBV6-3
CASSPFGGPYNEQFF | TGTGCCAGCTCACCCTTCGGGGGGCCTTACAATGAGCAGTTCTTC | few | TRBJ2-1 | - | TRBV18
CASSSGMETQYF | TGTGCCAGTAGTAGCGGGATGGAGACCCAGTACTTC | - | TRBJ2-5 | - | TRBV19
CASSLVTGALGGTQYF | TGTGCCAGCAGCTTAGTGACGGGAGCCCTCGGGGGGACCCAGTACTTC | once | TRBJ2-5 | - | TRBV11-2
CASSLGWGDNEQFF | TGTGCCAGCAGCTTAGGTTGGGGGGACAATGAGCAGTTCTTC | few | TRBJ2-1 | - | TRBV7-2
CASSPTTGGLAYEKLFF | TGTGCCAGCAGCCCAACTACAGGGGGCCTGGCGTATGAAAAACTGTTTTTT | - | TRBJ1-4 | TRBD1 | TRBV12-3/TRBV12-4
CASSLAWDVTSYEQYF | TGTGCCAGCAGCTTAGCGTGGGATGTTACCTCCTACGAGCAGTACTTC | many | TRBJ2-7 | - | TRBV7-2